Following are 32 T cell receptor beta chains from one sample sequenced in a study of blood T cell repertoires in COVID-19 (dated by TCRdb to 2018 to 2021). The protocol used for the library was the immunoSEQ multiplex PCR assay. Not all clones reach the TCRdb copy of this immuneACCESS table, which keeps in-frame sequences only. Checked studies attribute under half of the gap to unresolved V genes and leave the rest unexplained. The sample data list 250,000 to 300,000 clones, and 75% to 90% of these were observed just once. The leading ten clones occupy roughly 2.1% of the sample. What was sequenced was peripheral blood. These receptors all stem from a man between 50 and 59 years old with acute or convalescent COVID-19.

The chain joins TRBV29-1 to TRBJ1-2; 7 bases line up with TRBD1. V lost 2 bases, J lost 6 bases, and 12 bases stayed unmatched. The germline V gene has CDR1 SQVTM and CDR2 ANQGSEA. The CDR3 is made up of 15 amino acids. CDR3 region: CSVEIGVGRGNGYTF. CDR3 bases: TGCAGCGTTGAAATAGGAGTCGGCAGGGGGAATGGCTACACCTTC.

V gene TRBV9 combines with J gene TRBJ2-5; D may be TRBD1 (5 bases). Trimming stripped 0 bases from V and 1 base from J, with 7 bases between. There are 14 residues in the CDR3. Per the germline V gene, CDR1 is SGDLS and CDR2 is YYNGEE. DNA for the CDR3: TGTGCCAGCAGCGTAGGGCAGGGCCAAGAGACCCAGTACTTC. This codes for CASSVGQGQETQYF.

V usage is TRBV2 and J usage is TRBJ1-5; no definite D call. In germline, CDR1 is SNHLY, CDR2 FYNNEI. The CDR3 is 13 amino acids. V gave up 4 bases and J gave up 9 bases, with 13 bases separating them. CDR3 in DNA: TGTGCCAGCAGTGGACCCAGGCTCGGGCCCCAGCATTTT. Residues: CASSGPRLGPQHF.

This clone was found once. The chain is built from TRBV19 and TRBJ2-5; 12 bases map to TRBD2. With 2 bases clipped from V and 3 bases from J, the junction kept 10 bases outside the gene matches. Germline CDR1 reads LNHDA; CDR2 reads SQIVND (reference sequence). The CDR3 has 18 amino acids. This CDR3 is CASSISSLAGGLKETQYF. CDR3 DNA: TGTGCCAGTAGTATATCCTCACTAGCGGGGGGACTCAAAGAGACCCAGTACTTC. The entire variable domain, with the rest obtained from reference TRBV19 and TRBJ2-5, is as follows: DGGITQSPKYLFRKEGQNVTLSCEQNLNHDAMYWYRQDPGQGLRLIYYSQIVNDFQKGDIAEGYSVSREKKESFPLTVTSAQKNPTAFYLCASSISSLAGGLKETQYFGPGTRLLVL.

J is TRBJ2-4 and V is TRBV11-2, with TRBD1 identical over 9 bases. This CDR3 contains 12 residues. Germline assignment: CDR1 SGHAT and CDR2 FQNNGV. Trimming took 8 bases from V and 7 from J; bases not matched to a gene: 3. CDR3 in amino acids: CASQTGGNIQYF. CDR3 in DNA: TGTGCCAGCCAGACAGGGGGGAACATTCAGTACTTC.

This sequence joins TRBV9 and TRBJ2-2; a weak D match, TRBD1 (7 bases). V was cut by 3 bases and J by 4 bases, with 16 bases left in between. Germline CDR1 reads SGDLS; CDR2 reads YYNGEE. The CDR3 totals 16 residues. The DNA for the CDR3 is TGTGCCAGCAGCGGGGAGGAGGGGGCGATCACCGGGGAGCTGTTTTTT. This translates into CASSGEEGAITGELFF.

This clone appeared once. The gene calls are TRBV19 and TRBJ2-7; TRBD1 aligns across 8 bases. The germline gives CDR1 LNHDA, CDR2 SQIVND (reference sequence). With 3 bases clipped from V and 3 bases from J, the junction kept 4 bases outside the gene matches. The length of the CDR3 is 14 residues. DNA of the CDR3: TGTGCCAGTAGTATTGGGACAGGTCTCTACGAGCAGTACTTC. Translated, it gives CASSIGTGLYEQYF.

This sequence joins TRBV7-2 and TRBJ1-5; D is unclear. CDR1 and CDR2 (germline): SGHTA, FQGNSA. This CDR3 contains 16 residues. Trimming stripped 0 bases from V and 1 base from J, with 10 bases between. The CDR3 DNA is TGTGCCAGCAGCTTAGCATCTTGGCCGAGCAATCAGCCCCAGCATTTT. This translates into CASSLASWPSNQPQHF.

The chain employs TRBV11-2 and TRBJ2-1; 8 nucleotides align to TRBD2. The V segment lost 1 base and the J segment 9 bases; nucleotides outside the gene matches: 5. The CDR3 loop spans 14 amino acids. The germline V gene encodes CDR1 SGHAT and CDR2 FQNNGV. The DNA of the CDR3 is TGTGCCAGCAGCTTAGCGGGGGGGCCGGTTGAGCAGTTCTTC. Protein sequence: CASSLAGGPVEQFF.

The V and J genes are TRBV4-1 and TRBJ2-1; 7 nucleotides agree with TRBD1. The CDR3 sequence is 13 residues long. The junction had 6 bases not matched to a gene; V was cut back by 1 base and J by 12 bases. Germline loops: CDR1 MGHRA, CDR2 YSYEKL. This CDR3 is CASSQALTGRQFF. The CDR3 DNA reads TGCGCCAGCAGCCAAGCCTTGACAGGGAGGCAGTTCTTC.

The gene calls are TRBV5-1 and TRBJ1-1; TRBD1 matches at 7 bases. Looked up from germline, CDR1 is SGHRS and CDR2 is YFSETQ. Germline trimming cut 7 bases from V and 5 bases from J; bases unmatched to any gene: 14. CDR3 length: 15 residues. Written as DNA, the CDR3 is TGCGCCAGCGCACCAAGACAGGGAGGTACAACTGAAGCTTTCTTT. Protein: CASAPRQGGTTEAFF.

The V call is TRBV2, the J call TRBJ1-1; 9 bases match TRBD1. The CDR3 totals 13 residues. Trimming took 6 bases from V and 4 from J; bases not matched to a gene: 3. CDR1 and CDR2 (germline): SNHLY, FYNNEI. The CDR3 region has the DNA TGTGCCAGCAGGAGGGACAGGGCCACTGAAGCTTTCTTT. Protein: CASRRDRATEAFF.

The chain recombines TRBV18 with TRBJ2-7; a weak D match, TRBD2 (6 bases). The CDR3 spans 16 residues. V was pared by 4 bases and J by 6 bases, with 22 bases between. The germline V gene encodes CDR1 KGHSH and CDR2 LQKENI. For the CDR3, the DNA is TGTGCCAGCTCACTCAGACCGGGGGTCGCGGAAGGCGAGCAGTACTTC. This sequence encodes CASSLRPGVAEGEQYF.

CDR3: CASSPQRGFNEKLFF. In DNA form, the CDR3 reads TGTGCCAGTAGTCCTCAACGGGGTTTTAATGAAAAACTGTTTTTT. The chain carries TRBV19 and TRBJ1-4; D unresolved. Trimming removed 5 bases at V and 4 bases at J, with 14 bases between. This CDR3 contains 15 residues. Germline V gene sequence: CDR1 LNHDA, CDR2 SQIVND (reference sequence).

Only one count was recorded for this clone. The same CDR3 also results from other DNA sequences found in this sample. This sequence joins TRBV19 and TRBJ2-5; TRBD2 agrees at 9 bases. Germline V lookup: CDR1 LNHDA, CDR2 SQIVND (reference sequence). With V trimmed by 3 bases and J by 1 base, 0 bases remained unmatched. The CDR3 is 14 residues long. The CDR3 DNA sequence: TGTGCCAGTAGTATGGGACTAGCCCAAGAGACCCAGTACTTC. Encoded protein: CASSMGLAQETQYF.

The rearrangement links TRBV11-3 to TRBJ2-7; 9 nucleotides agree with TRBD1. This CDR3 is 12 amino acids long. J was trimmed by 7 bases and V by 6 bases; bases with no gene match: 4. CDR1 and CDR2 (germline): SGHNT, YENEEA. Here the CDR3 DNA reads TGTGCCAGCAGTCCTGGACAGGGGGAGCAGTACTTC. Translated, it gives CASSPGQGEQYF.

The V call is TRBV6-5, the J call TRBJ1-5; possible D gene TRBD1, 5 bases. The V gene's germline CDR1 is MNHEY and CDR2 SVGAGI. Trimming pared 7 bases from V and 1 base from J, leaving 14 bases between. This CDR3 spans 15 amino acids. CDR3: CASNGQTVSNQPQHF. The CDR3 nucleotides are TGTGCCAGCAATGGACAAACCGTAAGCAATCAGCCCCAGCATTTT.

This chain's CDR3 is CASSSRDYQETQYF. The DNA of the CDR3 is TGTGCCAGCAGCTCGCGGGACTATCAAGAGACCCAGTACTTC. This chain links TRBV5-8 with TRBJ2-5; 7 bases line up with TRBD2. Germline CDR1 and CDR2: SGHTS and YDEGEE. CDR3 length: 14 amino acids. V lost 3 bases, J lost 2 bases, and 4 bases stayed unmatched.

CDR3 bases: TGTGCCAGTAGTATAGACGAGGACAGGGGGCTGGCTTTCTTT. This sequence encodes CASSIDEDRGLAFF. V and J are TRBV19 and TRBJ1-1; 11 nucleotides line up with TRBD1. V was pared by 0 bases and J by 11 bases, with 5 bases of the junction left unmatched. Germline assignment: CDR1 LNHDA and CDR2 SQIVND (reference sequence). There are 14 residues in the CDR3.

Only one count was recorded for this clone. Here the CDR3 DNA reads TGTGCCTGCCGCGAAAGGGGGCGAGGTGAAGCTTTCTTT. Its translation is CACRERGRGEAFF. The chain has TRBV30 and TRBJ1-1; 7 nucleotides agree with TRBD1. This CDR3 has 13 amino acids. Looked up from germline, CDR1 is GTSNPN and CDR2 is SVGIG (reference sequence). J lost 7 bases, V lost 6 bases, and 11 bases had no gene match.

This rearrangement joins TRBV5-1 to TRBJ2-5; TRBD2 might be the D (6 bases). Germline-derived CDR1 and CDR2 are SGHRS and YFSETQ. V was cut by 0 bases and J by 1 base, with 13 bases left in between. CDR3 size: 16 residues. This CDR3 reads CASSLEGGVFQETQYF. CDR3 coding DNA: TGCGCCAGCAGCTTGGAGGGCGGGGTGTTCCAAGAGACCCAGTACTTC.

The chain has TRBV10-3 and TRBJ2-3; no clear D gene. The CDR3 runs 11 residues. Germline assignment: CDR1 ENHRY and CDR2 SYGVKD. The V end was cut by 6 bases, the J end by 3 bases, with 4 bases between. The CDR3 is CAISQTDTQYF. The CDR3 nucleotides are TGTGCCATCAGCCAAACAGATACGCAGTATTTT.

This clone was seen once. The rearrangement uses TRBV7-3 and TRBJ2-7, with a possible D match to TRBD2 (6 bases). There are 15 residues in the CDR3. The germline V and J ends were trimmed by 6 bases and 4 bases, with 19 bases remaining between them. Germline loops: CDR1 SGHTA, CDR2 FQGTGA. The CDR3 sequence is CASSQGASAGYEQYF. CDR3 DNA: TGTGCCAGCAGTCAAGGGGCTAGCGCGGGATACGAGCAGTACTTC.

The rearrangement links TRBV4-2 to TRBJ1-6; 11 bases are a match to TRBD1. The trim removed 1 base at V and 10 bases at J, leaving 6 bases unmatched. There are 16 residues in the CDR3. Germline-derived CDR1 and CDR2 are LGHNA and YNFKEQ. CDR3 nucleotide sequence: TGTGCCAGCAGCCAAGGGGACAGGGGGTCGGACTCACCCCTCCACTTT. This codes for CASSQGDRGSDSPLHF.

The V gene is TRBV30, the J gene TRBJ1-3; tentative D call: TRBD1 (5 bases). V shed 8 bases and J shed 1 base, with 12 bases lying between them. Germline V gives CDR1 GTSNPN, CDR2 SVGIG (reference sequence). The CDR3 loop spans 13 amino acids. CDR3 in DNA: TGTGCCAGGACAACTGGTTCTGGAAACACCATATATTTT. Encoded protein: CARTTGSGNTIYF.

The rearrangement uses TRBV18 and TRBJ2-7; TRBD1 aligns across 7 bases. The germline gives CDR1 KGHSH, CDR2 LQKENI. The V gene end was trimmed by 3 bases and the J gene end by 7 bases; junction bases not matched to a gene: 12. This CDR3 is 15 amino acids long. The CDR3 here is CASSPSNRGPTEQYF. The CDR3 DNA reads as TGTGCCAGCTCACCGAGTAATAGGGGGCCCACTGAGCAGTACTTC.

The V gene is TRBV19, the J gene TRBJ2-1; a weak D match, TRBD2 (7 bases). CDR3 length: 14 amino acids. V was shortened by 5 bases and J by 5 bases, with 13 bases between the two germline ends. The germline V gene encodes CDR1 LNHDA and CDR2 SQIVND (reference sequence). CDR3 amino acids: CASSRGGANNEQFF. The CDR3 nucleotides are TGTGCCAGTAGTCGAGGGGGGGCCAACAATGAGCAGTTCTTC.

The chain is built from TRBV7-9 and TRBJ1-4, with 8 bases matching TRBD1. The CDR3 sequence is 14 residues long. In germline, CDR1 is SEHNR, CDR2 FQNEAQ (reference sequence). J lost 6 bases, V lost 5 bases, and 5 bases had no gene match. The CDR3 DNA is TGTGCCAGCAGCCCCGGGACAGGATATGAAAAACTGTTTTTT. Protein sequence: CASSPGTGYEKLFF.

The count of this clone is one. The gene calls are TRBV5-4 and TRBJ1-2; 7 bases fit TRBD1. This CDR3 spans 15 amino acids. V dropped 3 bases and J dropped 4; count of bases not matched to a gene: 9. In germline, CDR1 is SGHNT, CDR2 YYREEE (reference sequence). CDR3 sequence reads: CASSSEVAGGYGYTF. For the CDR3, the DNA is TGTGCCAGCAGCTCTGAAGTGGCAGGGGGCTATGGCTACACCTTC.

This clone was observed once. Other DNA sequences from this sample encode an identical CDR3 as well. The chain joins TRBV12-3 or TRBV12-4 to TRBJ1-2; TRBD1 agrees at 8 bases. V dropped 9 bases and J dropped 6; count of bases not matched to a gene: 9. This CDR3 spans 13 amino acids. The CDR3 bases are TGTGCCAGTACGACAGGGGCGGGCCATGGCTACACCTTC. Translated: CASTTGAGHGYTF.

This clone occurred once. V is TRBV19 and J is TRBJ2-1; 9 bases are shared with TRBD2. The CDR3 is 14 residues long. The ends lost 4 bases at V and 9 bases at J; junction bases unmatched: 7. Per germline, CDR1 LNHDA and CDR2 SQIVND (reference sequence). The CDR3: CASSKSGGFGEQFF. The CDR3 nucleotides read TGTGCCAGTAGTAAGAGCGGGGGGTTCGGTGAGCAGTTCTTC.

The CDR3 region is CASSYSGQGTGELFF. DNA for the CDR3: TGTGCCAGCAGTTACTCCGGACAGGGCACCGGGGAGCTGTTTTTT. The chain employs TRBV6-5 and TRBJ2-2; 8 bases align to TRBD1. V lost 0 bases, J lost 4 bases, and 1 base stayed unmatched. CDR1 and CDR2 from the germline V gene are MNHEY and SVGAGI. This CDR3 region has 15 residues.